The clone carrying this TCR beta chain was detected only a few times. Time point given: patch test 3, about 24 weeks after DPC sensitization. The sample's treatment: therapeutic diphenylcyclopropenone sensitization with weekly scalp DPC. Germline CDR1 reads SGHRS; CDR2 reads YFSETQ. CDR3 size: 12 residues. V lost 4 bases to trimming and J lost 5 bases, with 6 bases between them. This sample stems from a study of human T cells and chemical hapten exposure. Study at large: Sensitization employed 2% DPC on roughly 2 cm by roughly 2 cm of upper inner arm skin. Patients, chiefly female, had alopecia areata, totalis or universalis.

TCRdb analysed the RACE reads with MiXCR anew, one entry per CDR3 protein. Counted here are approximately 80,000 distinct CDR3 sequences, approximately 12% occurring once; the ten biggest clones make up under 6%. The TCR originated in a woman aged 50 to 65 with alopecia areata. Some clones in this sample may be carry-over from other donors' samples. This rearrangement joins TRBV5-1 to TRBJ2-2, with a weak D call TRBD1 (5 bases). The sample here was whole blood, taken in connection with sensitization to the hapten diphenylcyclopropenone (DPC). CDR3 sequence: CASSTGTGELFF. CDR3 DNA sequence: TGCGCCAGCAGCACAGGAACCGGGGAGCTGTTTTTT.